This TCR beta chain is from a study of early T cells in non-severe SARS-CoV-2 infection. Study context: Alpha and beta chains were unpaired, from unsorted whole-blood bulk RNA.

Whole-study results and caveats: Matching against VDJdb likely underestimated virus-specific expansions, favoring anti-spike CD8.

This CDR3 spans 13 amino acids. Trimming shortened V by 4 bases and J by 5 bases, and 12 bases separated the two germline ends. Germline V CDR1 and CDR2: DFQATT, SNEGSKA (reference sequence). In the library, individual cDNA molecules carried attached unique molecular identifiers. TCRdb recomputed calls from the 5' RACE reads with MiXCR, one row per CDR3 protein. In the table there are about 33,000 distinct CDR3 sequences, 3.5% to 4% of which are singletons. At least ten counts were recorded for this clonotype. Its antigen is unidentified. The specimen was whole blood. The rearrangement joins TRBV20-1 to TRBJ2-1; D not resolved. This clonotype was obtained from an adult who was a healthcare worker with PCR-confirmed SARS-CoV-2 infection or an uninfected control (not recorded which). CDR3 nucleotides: TGCAGTGCTATCAAGGCAGCGAACAATGAGCAGTTCTTC. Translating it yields CSAIKAANNEQFF.